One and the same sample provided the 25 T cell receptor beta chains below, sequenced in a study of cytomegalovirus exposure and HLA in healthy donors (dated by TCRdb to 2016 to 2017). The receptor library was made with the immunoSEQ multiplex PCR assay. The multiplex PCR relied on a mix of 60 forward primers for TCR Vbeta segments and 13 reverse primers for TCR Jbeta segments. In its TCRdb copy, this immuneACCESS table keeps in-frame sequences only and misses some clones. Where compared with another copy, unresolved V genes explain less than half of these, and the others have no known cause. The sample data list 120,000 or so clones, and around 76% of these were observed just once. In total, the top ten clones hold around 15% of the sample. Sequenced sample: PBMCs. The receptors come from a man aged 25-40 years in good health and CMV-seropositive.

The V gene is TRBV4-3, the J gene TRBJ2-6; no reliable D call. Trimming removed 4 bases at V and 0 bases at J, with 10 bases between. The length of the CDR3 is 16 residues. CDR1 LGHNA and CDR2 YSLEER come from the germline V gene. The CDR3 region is CASSPTYDSGANVLTF. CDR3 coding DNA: TGCGCCAGCAGCCCCACATACGACTCTGGGGCCAACGTCCTGACTTTC.

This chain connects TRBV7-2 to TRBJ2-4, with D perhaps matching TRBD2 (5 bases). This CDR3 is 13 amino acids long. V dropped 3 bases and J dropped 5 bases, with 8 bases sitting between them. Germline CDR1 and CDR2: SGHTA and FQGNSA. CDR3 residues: CASSFFGENIQYF. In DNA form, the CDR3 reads TGTGCCAGCAGCTTCTTCGGGGAAAACATTCAGTACTTC.

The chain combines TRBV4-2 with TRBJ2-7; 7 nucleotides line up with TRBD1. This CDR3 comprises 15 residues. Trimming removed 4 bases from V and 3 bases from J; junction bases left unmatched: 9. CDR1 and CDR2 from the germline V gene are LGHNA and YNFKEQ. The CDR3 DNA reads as TGTGCCAGCAGCCCCCATTCGGACAGGAGCTACGAGCAGTACTTC. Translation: CASSPHSDRSYEQYF.

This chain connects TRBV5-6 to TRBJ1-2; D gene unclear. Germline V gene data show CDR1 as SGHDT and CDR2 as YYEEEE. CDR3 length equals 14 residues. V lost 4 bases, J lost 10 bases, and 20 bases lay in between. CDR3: CASSPKGGGENYTF. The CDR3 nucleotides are TGTGCCAGCAGCCCCAAGGGCGGCGGGGAAAACTACACCTTC.

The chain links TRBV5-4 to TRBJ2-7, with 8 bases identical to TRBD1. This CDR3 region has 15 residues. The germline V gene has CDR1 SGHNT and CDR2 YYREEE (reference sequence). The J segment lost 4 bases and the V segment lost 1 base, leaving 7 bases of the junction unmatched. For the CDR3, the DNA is TGTGCCAGCAGCTTGAACCAGGGGGCGTCGTACGAGCAGTACTTC. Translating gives CASSLNQGASYEQYF. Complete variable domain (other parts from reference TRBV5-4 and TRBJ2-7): ETGVTQSPTHLIKTRGQQVTLRCSSQSGHNTVSWYQQALGQGPQFIFQYYREEENGRGNFPPRFSGLQFPNYSSELNVNALELDDSALYLCASSLNQGASYEQYFGPGTRLTVT.

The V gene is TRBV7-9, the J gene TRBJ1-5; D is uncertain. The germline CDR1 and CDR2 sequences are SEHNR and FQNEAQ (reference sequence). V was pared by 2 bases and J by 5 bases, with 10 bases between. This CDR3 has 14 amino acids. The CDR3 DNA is TGTGCCAGCAGCTTAATAGGAAGCGATCAGCCCCAGCATTTT. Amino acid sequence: CASSLIGSDQPQHF.

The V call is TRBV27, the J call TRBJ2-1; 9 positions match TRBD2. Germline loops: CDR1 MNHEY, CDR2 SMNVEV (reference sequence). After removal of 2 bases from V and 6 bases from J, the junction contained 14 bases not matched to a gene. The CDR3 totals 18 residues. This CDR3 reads CASSLTTSGGYVANEQFF. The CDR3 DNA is TGTGCCAGCAGTTTAACCACCAGCGGGGGGTATGTGGCCAATGAGCAGTTCTTC.

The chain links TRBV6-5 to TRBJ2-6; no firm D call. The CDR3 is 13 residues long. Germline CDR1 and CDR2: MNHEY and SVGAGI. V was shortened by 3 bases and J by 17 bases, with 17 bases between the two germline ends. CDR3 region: CASSYSTLSRLTF. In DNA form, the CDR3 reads TGTGCCAGCAGTTATTCGACATTATCCCGGTTGACTTTC.

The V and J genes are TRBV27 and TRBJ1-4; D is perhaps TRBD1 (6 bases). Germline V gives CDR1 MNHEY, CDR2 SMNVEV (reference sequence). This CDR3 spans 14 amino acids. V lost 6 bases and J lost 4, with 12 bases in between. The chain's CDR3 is CASSPGHLNEKLFF. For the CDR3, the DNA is TGTGCCAGCAGCCCGGGACACCTTAATGAAAAACTGTTTTTT.

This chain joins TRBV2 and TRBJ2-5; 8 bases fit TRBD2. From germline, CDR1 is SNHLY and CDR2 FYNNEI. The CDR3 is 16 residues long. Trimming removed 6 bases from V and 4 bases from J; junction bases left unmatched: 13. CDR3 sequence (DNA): TGTGCCAGCAGGGCGGGGGGCCCGTCTCTCGTAGAGACCCAGTACTTC. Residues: CASRAGGPSLVETQYF.

The DNA of the CDR3 is TGTGCCACTAAGGACAGGGGGACTATATACAATGAGCAGTTCTTC. The encoded protein is CATKDRGTIYNEQFF. J is TRBJ2-1 and V is TRBV19; 10 nucleotides match TRBD1. Looked up from germline, CDR1 is LNHDA and CDR2 is SQIVND (reference sequence). The CDR3 runs to 15 residues. The V segment lost 10 bases and the J segment 4 bases; nucleotides outside the gene matches: 10.

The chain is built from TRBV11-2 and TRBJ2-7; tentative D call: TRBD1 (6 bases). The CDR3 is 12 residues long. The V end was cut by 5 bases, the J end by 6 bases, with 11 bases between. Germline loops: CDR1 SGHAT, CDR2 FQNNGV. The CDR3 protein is CASSPGVAEQYF. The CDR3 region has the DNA TGTGCCAGCAGCCCAGGGGTAGCCGAGCAGTACTTC.

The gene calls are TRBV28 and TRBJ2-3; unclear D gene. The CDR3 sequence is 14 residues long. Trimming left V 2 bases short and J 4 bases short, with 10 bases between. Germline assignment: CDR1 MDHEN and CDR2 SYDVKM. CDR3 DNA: TGTGCCAGCAGTTTAGAAAGCTTAGCAGATACGCAGTATTTT. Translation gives CASSLESLADTQYF.

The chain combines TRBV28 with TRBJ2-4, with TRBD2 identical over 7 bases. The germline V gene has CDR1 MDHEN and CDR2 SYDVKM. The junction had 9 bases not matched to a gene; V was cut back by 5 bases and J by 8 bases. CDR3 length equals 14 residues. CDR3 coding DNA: TGTGCCAGCAGTCCCGCCCAAGGGAGGGACATTCAGTACTTC. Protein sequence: CASSPAQGRDIQYF. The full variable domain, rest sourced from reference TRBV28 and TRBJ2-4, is DVKVTQSSRYLVKRTGEKVFLECVQDMDHENMFWYRQDPGLGLRLIYFSYDVKMKEKGDIPEGYSVSREKKERFSLILESASTNQTSMYLCASSPAQGRDIQYFGAGTRLSVL.

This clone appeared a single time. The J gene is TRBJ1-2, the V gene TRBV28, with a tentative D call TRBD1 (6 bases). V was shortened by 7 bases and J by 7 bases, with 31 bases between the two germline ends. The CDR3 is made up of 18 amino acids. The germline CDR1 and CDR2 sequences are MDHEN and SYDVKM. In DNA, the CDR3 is TGTGCCAGCACCAATACGGGGGGCCCGGAGCCGGGCCCTTTTGGCTACACCTTC. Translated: CASTNTGGPEPGPFGYTF.

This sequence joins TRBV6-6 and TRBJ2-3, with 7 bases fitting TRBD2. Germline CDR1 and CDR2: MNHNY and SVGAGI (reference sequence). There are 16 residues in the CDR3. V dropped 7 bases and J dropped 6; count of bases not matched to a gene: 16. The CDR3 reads CASTDLGLAEGDTQYF. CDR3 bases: TGTGCCAGCACCGACCTCGGGCTAGCGGAGGGGGATACGCAGTATTTT.

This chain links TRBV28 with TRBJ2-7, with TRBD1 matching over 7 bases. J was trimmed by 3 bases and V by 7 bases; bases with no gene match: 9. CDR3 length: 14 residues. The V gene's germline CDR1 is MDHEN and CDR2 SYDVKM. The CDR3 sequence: CASIQTRDSYEQYF. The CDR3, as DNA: TGTGCCAGCATTCAAACCCGGGACAGCTACGAGCAGTACTTC.

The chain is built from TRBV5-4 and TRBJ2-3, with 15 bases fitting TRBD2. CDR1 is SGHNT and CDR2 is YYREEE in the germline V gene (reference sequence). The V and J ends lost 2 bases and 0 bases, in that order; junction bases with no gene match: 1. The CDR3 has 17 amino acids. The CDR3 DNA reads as TGTGCCAGCAGCTTCGGGACTAGCGGGGGGAGCACAGATACGCAGTATTTT. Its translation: CASSFGTSGGSTDTQYF.

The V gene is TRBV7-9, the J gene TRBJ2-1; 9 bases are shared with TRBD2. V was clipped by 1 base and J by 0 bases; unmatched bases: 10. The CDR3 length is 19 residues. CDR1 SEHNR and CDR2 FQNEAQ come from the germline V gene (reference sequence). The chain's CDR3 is CASSLGGGDPYSSYNEQFF. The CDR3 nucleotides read TGTGCCAGCAGCTTAGGCGGGGGGGATCCTTATAGCTCCTACAATGAGCAGTTCTTC.

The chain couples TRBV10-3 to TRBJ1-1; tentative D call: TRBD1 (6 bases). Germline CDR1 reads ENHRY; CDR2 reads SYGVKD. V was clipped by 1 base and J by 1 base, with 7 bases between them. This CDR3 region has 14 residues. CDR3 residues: CAISELQGNTEAFF. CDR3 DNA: TGTGCCATCAGTGAGTTACAGGGGAACACTGAAGCTTTCTTT.

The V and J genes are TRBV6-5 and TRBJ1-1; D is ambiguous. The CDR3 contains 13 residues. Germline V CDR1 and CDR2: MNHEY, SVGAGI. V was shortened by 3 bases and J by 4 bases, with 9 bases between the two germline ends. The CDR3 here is CASSYMGSTEAFF. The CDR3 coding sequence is TGTGCCAGCAGTTATATGGGGAGCACTGAAGCTTTCTTT.

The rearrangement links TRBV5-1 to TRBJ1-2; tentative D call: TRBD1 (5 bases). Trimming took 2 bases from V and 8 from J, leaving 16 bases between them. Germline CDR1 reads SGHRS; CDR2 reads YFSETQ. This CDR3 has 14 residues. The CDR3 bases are TGCGCCAGCAGCTTCAATGGCGGAGGGGAAGGCTACACCTTC. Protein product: CASSFNGGGEGYTF.

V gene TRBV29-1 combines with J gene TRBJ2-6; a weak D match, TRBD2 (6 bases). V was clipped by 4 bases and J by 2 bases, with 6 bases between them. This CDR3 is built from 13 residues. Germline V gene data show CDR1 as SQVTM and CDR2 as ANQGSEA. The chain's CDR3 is CSVGGAGANVLTF. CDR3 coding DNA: TGCAGCGTTGGGGGGGCTGGGGCCAACGTCCTGACTTTC.

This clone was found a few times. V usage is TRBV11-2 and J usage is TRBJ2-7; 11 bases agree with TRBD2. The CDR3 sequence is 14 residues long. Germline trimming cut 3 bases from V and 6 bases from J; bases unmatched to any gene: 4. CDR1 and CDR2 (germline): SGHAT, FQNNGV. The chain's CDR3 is CASSFTSGGVEQYF. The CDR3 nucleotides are TGTGCCAGCAGCTTTACTAGCGGGGGAGTCGAGCAGTACTTC.

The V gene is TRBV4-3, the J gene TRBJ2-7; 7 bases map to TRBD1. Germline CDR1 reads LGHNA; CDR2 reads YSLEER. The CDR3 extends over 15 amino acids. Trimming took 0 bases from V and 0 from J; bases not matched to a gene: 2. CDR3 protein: CASSQEWDSSYEQYF. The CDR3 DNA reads TGCGCCAGCAGCCAAGAATGGGACAGCTCCTACGAGCAGTACTTC.